These 22 T cell receptor beta chains were sequenced from one sample in a study of post-analysis software for immune sequencing data. Findings and caveats of the study: Five TRBV segments occurring more often in patients than controls included TRBV5-6, TRBV5-1 and TRBV20-1.

The TCR beta cDNA libraries carried unique molecular identifiers. TCRdb used MiXCR to reprocess the PCR reads, holding one entry per CDR3 protein. The sample contains over 250,000 distinct CDR3 sequences, 36% of which appear only once. Their antigens remain unidentified. The specimen was blood. These receptor sequences come from a girl aged 5-17 years with multiple sclerosis.

This clonotype was recorded at least ten times. The chain recombines TRBV2 with TRBJ2-1; TRBD2 is a possible D gene (6 bases). There are 15 residues in the CDR3. Looked up from germline, CDR1 is SNHLY and CDR2 is FYNNEI. With 4 bases removed from V and 4 bases from J, the gap between germline ends came to 14 bases. The CDR3: CASSGVSGDYNEQFF. The CDR3 coding sequence is TGTGCCAGCAGTGGAGTCTCGGGAGATTACAATGAGCAGTTCTTC.

This clonotype was recorded many times. The rearrangement joins TRBV15 to TRBJ2-3; no clear D gene. With 8 bases removed from V and 0 bases from J, the gap between germline ends came to 15 bases. This CDR3 comprises 15 residues. Germline V gene data show CDR1 as LNHNV and CDR2 as YYDKDF (reference sequence). CDR3 nucleotide sequence: TGTGCCACCTCGGTCGTAGAGACTAGCACAGATACGCAGTATTTT. Protein sequence: CATSVVETSTDTQYF.

The V and J genes are TRBV11-2 and TRBJ2-3; 7 nucleotides line up with TRBD2. The V and J ends lost 6 bases and 1 base, in that order; junction bases with no gene match: 13. The CDR3 length is 17 residues. Germline V lookup: CDR1 SGHAT, CDR2 FQNNGV. The CDR3 region has the DNA TGTGCCAGCAGTCCAGGGTCGGGGCTAGCGGGCACAGATACGCAGTATTTT. Its translation is CASSPGSGLAGTDTQYF.

The sample holds many counts of this clonotype. The rearrangement uses TRBV5-1 and TRBJ2-5; TRBD1 matches 7 bases. Per the germline V gene, CDR1 is SGHRS and CDR2 is YFSETQ. V lost 5 bases, J lost 5 bases, and 9 bases stayed unmatched. CDR3 length equals 14 residues. CDR3 sequence reads: CASRGSQGFETQYF. The CDR3 DNA sequence: TGCGCCAGCAGAGGCTCACAGGGGTTTGAGACCCAGTACTTC.

The table lists this clonotype with many counts. The chain couples TRBV20-1 to TRBJ2-5; unclear D gene. Germline V CDR1 and CDR2: DFQATT, SNEGSKA (reference sequence). Trimming pared 0 bases from V and 3 bases from J, leaving 14 bases between. CDR3 length equals 15 residues. Here the CDR3 reads CSAREGIAQKETQYF. The DNA of the CDR3 is TGCAGTGCTAGAGAAGGCATAGCACAAAAAGAGACCCAGTACTTC.

This clonotype has ten or more counts. The V call is TRBV3-1, the J call TRBJ1-5; no reliable D call. Germline values: CDR1 LGHDT, CDR2 YNNKEL (reference sequence). CDR3 size: 13 residues. Trimming took off 4 bases at V and 6 bases at J, with 10 bases between the two ends. DNA for the CDR3: TGTGCCAGCAGCCGGAATGCCGGTCAGCCCCAGCATTTT. It yields the protein CASSRNAGQPQHF.

Only a few counts were recorded for this clonotype. V is TRBV5-7 and J is TRBJ2-2, with a tentative D call TRBD2 (6 bases). TRBV5-7 is given ORF status, its function remaining uncertain. This CDR3 has 10 residues. V was trimmed by 4 bases and J by 15 bases, leaving 10 bases between them. The CDR3 is CASSPRGMFF. CDR3 DNA: TGTGCCAGCAGCCCTCGGGGGATGTTTTTT.

V is TRBV20-1 and J is TRBJ2-7; no reliable D call. Germline lookup yields CDR1 DFQATT and CDR2 SNEGSKA (reference sequence). The V end was cut by 1 base, the J end by 0 bases, with 7 bases between. The CDR3 is 13 residues long. The CDR3 sequence: CSARGPFSYEQYF. CDR3 DNA: TGCAGTGCTAGAGGTCCTTTCTCCTACGAGCAGTACTTC.

The chain has TRBV5-1 and TRBJ2-7; tentatively, D is TRBD2 (6 bases). Trimming left V 4 bases short and J 0 bases short, with 14 bases between. This CDR3 region has 15 residues. Germline V lookup: CDR1 SGHRS, CDR2 YFSETQ. In DNA, the CDR3 is TGCGCCAGCAGCCAACCGGGACTGAGCTCCTACGAGCAGTACTTC. Protein: CASSQPGLSSYEQYF.

The V and J genes are TRBV5-1 and TRBJ2-5, with D maybe TRBD2 (5 bases). Judging by the DNA end, TRBJ2-7 fits better; the J call may be wrong. The CDR3 runs 14 residues. Germline CDR1 SGHRS, CDR2 YFSETQ. The CDR3 coding sequence is TGCGCCAGCAGCTTTGAGGACGGGGACTACGAGCAGTACTTC. Its translation is CASSFEDGDYEQYF.

This clonotype was detected a few times. The chain links TRBV10-3 to TRBJ2-2, with 8 bases fitting TRBD1. Germline assignment: CDR1 ENHRY and CDR2 SYGVKD. The V segment lost 8 bases and the J segment 3 bases; nucleotides outside the gene matches: 8. The CDR3 has 15 residues. DNA of the CDR3: TGTGCCATCGGTGGACAGGGTCCTTACACCGGGGAGCTGTTTTTT. It encodes CAIGGQGPYTGELFF.

The sample holds many counts of this clonotype. J is TRBJ1-2 and V is TRBV4-1; D possibly corresponds to TRBD1 (5 bases). Per germline, CDR1 MGHRA and CDR2 YSYEKL. Trimming shortened V by 7 bases and J by 2 bases, and 20 bases separated the two germline ends. The CDR3 length is 16 residues. The CDR3 is CASKKSGTVTNYGYTF. The CDR3 DNA sequence: TGCGCCAGCAAAAAATCCGGGACCGTGACAAACTATGGCTACACCTTC.

This clonotype has ten or more counts. Here the CDR3 reads CAWSVLGRETQYF. The CDR3, as DNA: TGTGCCTGGAGTGTACTCGGCCGGGAGACCCAGTACTTC. V gene TRBV30 combines with J gene TRBJ2-5; D gene unclear. Trimming pared 0 bases from V and 5 bases from J, leaving 10 bases between. Germline CDR1 is GTSNPN and CDR2 is SVGIG (reference sequence). The CDR3 has 13 amino acids.

This clonotype was seen many times. V usage is TRBV7-9 and J usage is TRBJ1-2; D is perhaps TRBD1 (6 bases). Trimming took off 3 bases at V and 8 bases at J, with 16 bases between the two ends. CDR3 size: 14 residues. The germline V gene encodes CDR1 SEHNR and CDR2 FQNEAQ (reference sequence). The CDR3 coding sequence is TGTGCCAGCAGCTTGGGGGCAGGGCGAGGGGGCTACACCTTC. This gives the protein CASSLGAGRGGYTF. Drawing the rest from reference TRBV7-9 and TRBJ1-2, the complete variable domain is DTGVSQNPRHKITKRGQNVTFRCDPISEHNRLYWYRQTLGQGPEFLTYFQNEAQLEKSRLLSDRFSAERPKGSFSTLEIQRTEQGDSAMYLCASSLGAGRGGYTFGSGTRLTVV.

This clonotype occurred many times. The V and J genes are TRBV5-5 and TRBJ1-6; D unclear. Looked up from germline, CDR1 is SGHKS and CDR2 is YYEKEE (reference sequence). The CDR3 runs to 13 residues. Between the trimmed V and J ends, which lost 4 bases and 9 bases, there was a span of 11 bases. In nucleotides, the CDR3 is TGTGCCAGCAGCCTTGGAAATGGTTCACCCCTCCACTTT. Amino acids: CASSLGNGSPLHF.

A remark on this clonotype: A much more abundant neighbour one base away suggests this may be a read error. V is TRBV11-2 and J is TRBJ1-2; tentative D call: TRBD1 (6 bases). Germline CDR1 is SGHAT and CDR2 is FQNNGV. The CDR3 sequence is 15 residues long. The CDR3: CASGLEGVLSYGYTF. In nucleotides, the CDR3 is TGTGCCAGCGGCTTGGAGGGGGTACTTAGCTATGGCTACACCTTC.

The chain joins TRBV29-1 to TRBJ1-2, with 8 bases aligning to TRBD1. Germline V lookup: CDR1 SQVTM, CDR2 ANQGSEA. The length of the CDR3 is 13 residues. The J segment lost 2 bases and the V segment lost 4 bases, leaving 3 bases of the junction unmatched. Here the CDR3 reads CSVGQGTNYGYTF. The CDR3 DNA is TGCAGCGTTGGACAGGGGACAAACTATGGCTACACCTTC.

This clonotype has at least ten counts. The chain links TRBV20-1 to TRBJ2-1; 7 nucleotides align to TRBD1. The V segment lost 4 bases and the J segment 9 bases; nucleotides outside the gene matches: 12. This CDR3 is built from 14 residues. CDR1 DFQATT and CDR2 SNEGSKA come from the germline V gene (reference sequence). Written as DNA, the CDR3 is TGCAGTGCTACCGGACAGGTTGAATTCGGTGAGCAGTTCTTC. This sequence encodes CSATGQVEFGEQFF.

Many counts were recorded for this clonotype. This chain uses TRBV4-2 with TRBJ2-1, with 14 nucleotides matching TRBD2. The CDR3 contains 18 residues. CDR1 and CDR2 from the germline V gene are LGHNA and YNFKEQ. V lost 3 bases to trimming and J lost 8 bases; unmatched junction nucleotides: 12. As DNA, the CDR3 is TGTGCCAGCAGCCAGAGCGAGGGACTAGCGGGAGAAGGCTATGAGCAGTTCTTC. Translated, it gives CASSQSEGLAGEGYEQFF.

The rearrangement uses TRBV29-1 and TRBJ1-1; no reliable D call. Germline V gene data show CDR1 as SQVTM and CDR2 as ANQGSEA. V shed 3 bases and J shed 0 bases, with 11 bases lying between them. The CDR3 loop spans 14 amino acids. The CDR3 bases are TGCAGCGTTGAGGCAACTTTGATGAACACTGAAGCTTTCTTT. It is translated as CSVEATLMNTEAFF.

This clonotype was counted a few times. J is TRBJ1-3 and V is TRBV3-1; D perhaps matches TRBD1 (5 bases). Germline V gene lookup returns CDR1 LGHDT and CDR2 YNNKEL (reference sequence). The CDR3 is 14 amino acids. The ends were cut back, 7 bases at V and 4 bases at J, with 14 bases in the middle. CDR3 sequence (DNA): TGTGCCAGCACCCGCGGGGCTTCAGGAAACACCATATATTTT. It is translated as CASTRGASGNTIYF.

As concerns this clonotype: A read error may be the cause here, since a much bigger clone is one base away. V gene TRBV12-3 or TRBV12-4 combines with J gene TRBJ1-5; TRBD1 matches at 10 bases. The DNA end is a closer match to TRBJ2-3, so the J assignment may be wrong. The CDR3 is 15 residues long. This CDR3 is CASRTGGSSNQPQYF. Here the CDR3 DNA reads TGTGCCAGCAGGACAGGGGGCTCGAGCAATCAGCCCCAGTATTTT.